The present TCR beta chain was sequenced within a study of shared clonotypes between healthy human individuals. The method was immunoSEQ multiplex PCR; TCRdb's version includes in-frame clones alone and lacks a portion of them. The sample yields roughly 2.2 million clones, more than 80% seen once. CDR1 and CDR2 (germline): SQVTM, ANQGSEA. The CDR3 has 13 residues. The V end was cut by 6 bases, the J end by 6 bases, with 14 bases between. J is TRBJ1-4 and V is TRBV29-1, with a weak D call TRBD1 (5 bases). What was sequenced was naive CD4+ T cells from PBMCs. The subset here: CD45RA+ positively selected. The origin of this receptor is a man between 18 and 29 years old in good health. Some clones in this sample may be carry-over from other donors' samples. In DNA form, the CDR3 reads TGCAGCGTCCTGGGGGGAAAAGATGAAAAACTGTTTTTT. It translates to CSVLGGKDEKLFF.